The rows below give T cell receptor beta chains drawn from one sample of a study of OX40 agonist ivuxolimab in advanced cancers. Profiled with immunoSEQ multiplex PCR; TCRdb holds only in-frame clones, not every one. Of around 31,000 clones listed, about 90% were seen once; the top ten hold approximately 4.3%. This material consisted of CD4+ or CD8+ T cells sorted from blood, taken in a trial of the OX40 agonist ivuxolimab. These receptors were obtained from an adult with an advanced solid tumor such as melanoma, head and neck, liver or kidney cancer. Both conserved end residues are part of each CDR3. D genes are given only for firm matches. A row's size may be missing; if present it is once, few, many or a size class.

CASSLEVGVYEQYF,TGTGCCAGCAGTTTGGAGGTTGGAGTCTACGAGCAGTACTTC,14,NA,TRBV28,once,TRBJ2-7
CASSLVEVGDSPLHF,TGTGCCAGCAGCTTAGTTGAGGTGGGGGATTCACCCCTCCACTTT,15,NA,TRBV7-6,NA,TRBJ1-6
CASSFLLAGFETYEQYF,TGTGCCAGCAGTTTTTTGTTGGCGGGATTCGAAACCTACGAGCAGTACTTC,17,NA,TRBV28,NA,TRBJ2-7
CASSALGREPQHF,TGCGCCAGCAGTGCCTTGGGGCGGGAGCCCCAGCATTTT,13,NA,TRBV4-1,NA,TRBJ1-5
CASSLSPEAFF,TGTGCCAGCAGCTTATCGCCTGAAGCTTTCTTT,11,NA,TRBV11-1,NA,TRBJ1-1
CASSFAGANEKLFF,TGTGCCAGCAGTTTCGCGGGGGCCAATGAAAAACTGTTTTTT,14,NA,TRBV27,NA,TRBJ1-4
CASSLAGTLPSEQYF,TGTGCCAGCAGCCTAGCGGGGACCCTTCCTAGTGAGCAGTACTTC,15,TRBD2,TRBV6-6,NA,TRBJ2-7
CASSQTGVDAFF,TGTGCCAGCAGCCAGACAGGGGTAGATGCTTTCTTT,12,TRBD1,TRBV11-2,NA,TRBJ1-1
CASSTAVYQPQHF,TGTGCCAGCTCAACGGCGGTGTATCAGCCCCAGCATTTT,13,NA,TRBV27,NA,TRBJ1-5
CASTYRGEVGTEAFF,TGTGCCAGTACGTACAGGGGCGAGGTTGGGACTGAAGCTTTCTTT,15,TRBD1,TRBV19,NA,TRBJ1-1
CASSRGQGYNEQFF,TGTGCCAGCAGTAGAGGACAGGGCTACAATGAGCAGTTCTTC,14,TRBD1,TRBV27,NA,TRBJ2-1
CASSQALGSFYGYTF,TGCGCCAGCAGCCAAGCCTTGGGGTCCTTCTATGGCTACACCTTC,15,NA,TRBV4-1,NA,TRBJ1-2
CASSQRTWGGPNTDTQYF,TGCGCCAGCAGCCAACGTACATGGGGGGGGCCCAACACAGATACGCAGTATTTT,18,NA,TRBV4-1,NA,TRBJ2-3
CASSPDWNSDEQYF,TGTGCCAGCAGCCCAGACTGGAACTCCGACGAGCAGTACTTC,14,NA,TRBV14,NA,TRBJ2-7
CASSLEGEKLFF,TGTGCCAGCAGCTTAGAGGGGGAAAAACTGTTTTTT,12,NA,TRBV7-9,NA,TRBJ1-4
CASSFGTVSYNEQFF,TGTGCCAGCAGTTTCGGGACAGTCTCCTACAATGAGCAGTTCTTC,15,TRBD1,TRBV27,NA,TRBJ2-1
CASSQETGGNVLTF,TGCGCCAGCAGCCAAGAAACGGGGGGCAACGTCCTGACTTTC,14,TRBD2,TRBV4-1,NA,TRBJ2-6
CASSSYPSGTSGGAAYNEQFF,TGCGCCAGCAGTTCCTACCCCTCCGGGACTAGCGGGGGGGCTGCCTACAATGAGCAGTTCTTC,21,TRBD2,TRBV5-1,NA,TRBJ2-1
CASSIGVASTDTQYF,TGTGCCAGCAGTATCGGCGTAGCCAGCACAGATACGCAGTATTTT,15,NA,TRBV7-3,once,TRBJ2-3
CASSLYGGTRQPQHF,TGTGCCAGCAGCTTATATGGGGGTACACGGCAGCCCCAGCATTTT,15,NA,TRBV7-6,NA,TRBJ1-5
CASSWGRGQPQHF,TGTGCCAGCAGCTGGGGCAGAGGCCAGCCCCAGCATTTT,13,NA,TRBV5-6,NA,TRBJ1-5
CASSLGTSGYNEQFF,TGTGCCAGCAGTCTAGGGACTAGCGGATACAATGAGCAGTTCTTC,15,TRBD2,TRBV27,NA,TRBJ2-1
CASSTTIDEKLFF,TGTGCCAGCAGCACCACTATAGATGAAAAACTGTTTTTT,13,NA,TRBV9,NA,TRBJ1-4
CASSWTAKNTGELFF,TGTGCCAGCAGCTGGACAGCTAAGAACACCGGGGAGCTGTTTTTT,15,NA,TRBV14,NA,TRBJ2-2
CASSPGTGGITDTQYF,TGTGCCAGCAGCCCAGGGACAGGGGGCATCACAGATACGCAGTATTTT,16,TRBD1,TRBV7-3,NA,TRBJ2-3
CASSFAGKTEAFF,TGTGCCAGCAGTTTCGCCGGGAAGACTGAAGCTTTCTTT,13,NA,TRBV7-3,once,TRBJ1-1
CASSILIGRSHTGELFF,TGTGCCAGCAGCATCCTAATAGGGAGGAGTCACACCGGGGAGCTGTTTTTT,17,NA,TRBV21-1,NA,TRBJ2-2
CASSWTTPTDTQYF,TGTGCCAGCAGTTGGACGACTCCCACAGATACGCAGTATTTT,14,NA,TRBV27,once,TRBJ2-3
CASSQEDSSSYEQYF,TGCGCCAGCAGCCAAGAGGACAGTTCCTCCTACGAGCAGTACTTC,15,NA,TRBV4-3,NA,TRBJ2-7
CASSFSGTGLVDTQYF,TGTGCCAGCAGTTTTTCCGGGACTGGCTTGGTTGATACGCAGTATTTT,16,NA,TRBV27,once,TRBJ2-3
CASKGGPDTGELFF,TGTGCCAGCAAAGGGGGCCCGGACACCGGGGAGCTGTTTTTT,14,TRBD1,TRBV6-5,NA,TRBJ2-2
CASSYSEGIEFGEQFF,TGTGCCAGCAGTTACTCGGAAGGGATTGAGTTTGGTGAGCAGTTCTTC,16,NA,TRBV6-5,NA,TRBJ2-1
CASRFQGAEGNQPQHF,TGTGCCAGCAGATTCCAGGGGGCCGAGGGCAATCAGCCCCAGCATTTT,16,TRBD1,TRBV28,NA,TRBJ1-5
CASSVGSSTDTQYF,TGTGCCAGCAGCGTAGGCAGTAGCACAGATACGCAGTATTTT,14,NA,TRBV9,NA,TRBJ2-3
CASSISQNTEAFF,TGTGCCAGTAGTATATCCCAGAACACTGAAGCTTTCTTT,13,NA,TRBV19,NA,TRBJ1-1
CASSLDEVVSVRGYTF,TGTGCCAGCAGCTTGGATGAGGTGGTAAGCGTGCGCGGCTACACCTTC,16,NA,TRBV5-4,NA,TRBJ1-2
CASSYRPKNIQYF,TGTGCCAGCAGTTACAGACCCAAAAACATTCAGTACTTC,13,NA,TRBV6-5,NA,TRBJ2-4
CASAGGTTGNTIYF,TGTGCCAGCGCGGGTGGGACAACTGGAAACACCATATATTTT,14,NA,TRBV11-3,NA,TRBJ1-3
CASSLEPGSGAFF,TGTGCCAGCAGCTTAGAGCCAGGCAGCGGAGCTTTCTTT,13,NA,TRBV7-9,NA,TRBJ1-1
CASSPKGGLGETQYF,TGCGCCAGCAGCCCTAAGGGGGGCTTGGGAGAGACCCAGTACTTC,15,NA,TRBV4-3,NA,TRBJ2-5
CASSIDWTPGELFF,TGTGCCAGTAGTATAGATTGGACTCCCGGGGAGCTGTTTTTT,14,NA,TRBV19,NA,TRBJ2-2
CASSFGSLSSYNEQFF,TGTGCCAGCAGCTTCGGCAGTCTAAGCTCCTACAATGAGCAGTTCTTC,16,NA,TRBV11-2,NA,TRBJ2-1
CASSSRLAGVVTDTQYF,TGTGCCAGCAGCTCCCGACTAGCGGGAGTGGTGACAGATACGCAGTATTTT,17,TRBD2,TRBV7-9,NA,TRBJ2-3
CASSPSGAGTDTQYF,TGTGCCAGCAGTCCCTCAGGGGCCGGCACAGATACGCAGTATTTT,15,NA,TRBV27,NA,TRBJ2-3
CASSSAGWQFF,TGTGCCAGCAGTTCAGCGGGGTGGCAGTTCTTC,11,TRBD2,TRBV11-2,NA,TRBJ2-1
CASTASGVTDTQYF,TGTGCCAGTACAGCTAGCGGGGTCACAGATACGCAGTATTTT,14,TRBD2,TRBV19,NA,TRBJ2-3